This TCR beta chain was sequenced for a study of blood T cell repertoires in COVID-19. Study-level information: Italy, Spain and the United States were the sources of the convalescent and acute COVID-19 samples.

Residents of about two dozen US areas, aged 18 to 89 years, made up the participants. Participant reports of clinical history set cohort assignment. In the authors' workflow: From reference gene primer amplification, estimates of nucleated cell counts were derived. TCRdb keeps only in-frame clones here, not all; method: immunoSEQ multiplex PCR. The V and J calls and clone size were taken over from that table, and D and trimming were inferred from the DNA. The data hold about 200,000 clones, with around 82% observed a single time. Sample: PBMCs or T cells enriched from blood (not recorded which). The receptor was derived from a woman between 40 and 50 years old with acute COVID-19.

The CDR3 here is CAWSPHSPGVTEAFF. The DNA for the CDR3 is TGTGCCTGGAGCCCCCACAGTCCAGGGGTCACTGAAGCTTTCTTT. This chain joins TRBV30 and TRBJ1-1; D possibly corresponds to TRBD1 (6 bases). CDR3 size: 15 residues. The germline gives CDR1 GTSNPN, CDR2 SVGIG (reference sequence). The V and J ends lost 3 bases and 4 bases respectively, with 18 bases between them.